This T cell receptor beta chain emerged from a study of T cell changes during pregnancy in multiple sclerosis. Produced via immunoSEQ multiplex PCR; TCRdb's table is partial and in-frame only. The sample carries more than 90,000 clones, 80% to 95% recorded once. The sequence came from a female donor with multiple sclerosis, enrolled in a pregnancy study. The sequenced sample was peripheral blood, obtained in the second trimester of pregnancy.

The CDR3 sequence: CASSLGPRGTEAFF. The CDR3 DNA is TGTGCCAGTAGCCTAGGGCCGCGGGGTACTGAAGCTTTCTTT. The chain employs TRBV19 and TRBJ1-1, with D uncertain. The CDR3 contains 14 residues. Germline V CDR1 and CDR2: LNHDA, SQIVND (reference sequence). The V and J ends lost 6 bases and 5 bases respectively, with 16 bases between them.